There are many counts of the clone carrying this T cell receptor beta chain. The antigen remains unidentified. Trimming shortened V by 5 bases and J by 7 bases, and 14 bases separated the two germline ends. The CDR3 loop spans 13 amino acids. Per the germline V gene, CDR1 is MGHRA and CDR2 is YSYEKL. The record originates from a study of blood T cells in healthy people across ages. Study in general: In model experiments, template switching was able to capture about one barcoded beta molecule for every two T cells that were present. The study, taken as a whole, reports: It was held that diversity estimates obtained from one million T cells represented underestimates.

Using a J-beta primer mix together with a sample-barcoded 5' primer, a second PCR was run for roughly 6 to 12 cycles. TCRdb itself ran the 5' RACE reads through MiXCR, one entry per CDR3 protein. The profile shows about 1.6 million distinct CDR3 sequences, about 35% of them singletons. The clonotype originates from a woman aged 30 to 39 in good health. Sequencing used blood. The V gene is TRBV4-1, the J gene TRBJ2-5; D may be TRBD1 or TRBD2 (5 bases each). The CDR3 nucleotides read TGCGCCAGCAGCGGCCGGGACGAGGGGACCCAGTACTTC. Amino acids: CASSGRDEGTQYF.